These 22 T cell receptor beta chains came from one sample sequenced in a study of response to subunit inactivated influenza vaccine. MiXCR, run by TCRdb on the RT-PCR reads, gives a single entry per CDR3 protein. The repertoire holds approximately 530,000 distinct CDR3 sequences, with 13% as singletons. The source was PBMCs from blood, collected roughly 46 days after vaccination. Receptors were obtained from a man over 45 who received an inactivated influenza vaccine.

This clonotype was seen a few times. This chain uses TRBV9 with TRBJ2-1; 10 bases are a match to TRBD1. Trimming took 3 bases from V and 6 from J; bases not matched to a gene: 9. The CDR3 has 16 amino acids. CDR1 is SGDLS and CDR2 is YYNGEE in the germline V gene. DNA of the CDR3: TGTGCCAGCAGCGCAGACGGGACAGGGGCATCCAATGAGCAGTTCTTC. Residues: CASSADGTGASNEQFF.

CDR3 loop: CSVERGTVSTDTQYF. The CDR3 DNA sequence: TGCAGCGTTGAGCGGGGGACGGTAAGCACAGATACGCAGTATTTT. V gene TRBV29-1 combines with J gene TRBJ2-3; 7 nucleotides line up with TRBD2. The V and J ends lost 3 bases and 0 bases, in that order; junction bases with no gene match: 6. Germline-derived CDR1 and CDR2 are SQVTM and ANQGSEA. The CDR3 covers 15 residues.

This clonotype has just a few counts. This rearrangement joins TRBV11-2 to TRBJ2-1; 8 bases are shared with TRBD1. Looked up from germline, CDR1 is SGHAT and CDR2 is FQNNGV. The CDR3 length is 17 residues. V was clipped by 1 base and J by 1 base; unmatched bases: 6. As DNA, the CDR3 is TGTGCCAGCAGCTTAGTAGCCGGACAGGGTTCCTACAATGAGCAGTTCTTC. Translation: CASSLVAGQGSYNEQFF.

The V call is TRBV14, the J call TRBJ2-5; no firm D call. The germline CDR1 and CDR2 sequences are SGHDN and FVKESK. The CDR3 totals 12 residues. The V and J ends lost 0 bases and 9 bases respectively, with 8 bases between them. CDR3 sequence: CASSQEGRSQYF. DNA for the CDR3: TGTGCCAGCAGCCAAGAGGGCCGCTCCCAGTACTTC.

CDR3 loop: CASSLLSIRRGTDTQYF. The CDR3 coding sequence is TGTGCCAGCAGCTTATTAAGTATTCGGAGGGGCACAGATACGCAGTATTTT. This chain links TRBV11-2 with TRBJ2-3; tentative D call: TRBD2 (6 bases). Germline V CDR1 and CDR2: SGHAT, FQNNGV. The CDR3 sequence is 17 residues long. Trimming removed 2 bases at V and 1 base at J, with 16 bases between.

This chain connects TRBV9 to TRBJ1-2; D remains ambiguous. Trimming removed 0 bases at V and 8 bases at J, with 20 bases between. Germline loops: CDR1 SGDLS, CDR2 YYNGEE. CDR3 length equals 16 residues. CDR3 sequence: CASSVAFPIGGSGYTF. In DNA, the CDR3 is TGTGCCAGCAGCGTAGCATTTCCCATCGGAGGGTCAGGCTACACCTTC.

This clonotype showed up many times. The chain carries TRBV25-1 and TRBJ1-6, with 8 bases that match TRBD1. This CDR3 contains 16 residues. Germline V CDR1 and CDR2: MGHDK, SYGVNS. J gave up 7 bases and V 1 base, and 6 bases lay outside the gene matches. Here the CDR3 DNA reads TGTGCCAGCAGTGAATCGGGGCAGGGGGCGAATTCACCCCTCCACTTT. Amino acids: CASSESGQGANSPLHF.

This clonotype was picked up many times. The CDR3 loop is CSASNRDRETHSDIQYF. DNA for the CDR3: TGCAGCGCTTCCAATCGGGACAGGGAGACTCACTCAGACATTCAGTACTTC. This chain links TRBV29-1 with TRBJ2-4; 9 bases line up with TRBD1. V was clipped by 7 bases and J by 8 bases; unmatched bases: 21. Germline values: CDR1 SQVTM, CDR2 ANQGSEA. The CDR3 contains 17 residues.

In its sample, this clonotype was seen a few times. The V gene is TRBV4-3, the J gene TRBJ2-1, with 10 positions matching TRBD2. The CDR3 is made up of 16 amino acids. Per germline, CDR1 LGHNA and CDR2 YSLEER. J was trimmed by 6 bases and V by 2 bases; bases with no gene match: 7. CDR3 protein: CASSQNSGRWANEQFF. As DNA, the CDR3 is TGCGCCAGCAGCCAAAATAGCGGGAGGTGGGCCAATGAGCAGTTCTTC.

In nucleotides, the CDR3 is TGTGCCGGCCGGACTGCACAAGAGACCCAGTACTTC. It yields the protein CAGRTAQETQYF. V usage is TRBV2 and J usage is TRBJ2-5, with a possible D match to TRBD2 (5 bases). The germline V gene has CDR1 SNHLY and CDR2 FYNNEI. CDR3 length: 12 amino acids. V gave up 11 bases and J gave up 2 bases, with 12 bases separating them.

This clonotype was recorded many times. This chain links TRBV7-2 with TRBJ1-1; unclear D gene. V was pared by 5 bases and J by 3 bases, with 16 bases between. The germline gives CDR1 SGHTA, CDR2 FQGNSA. The CDR3 runs 15 residues. The CDR3 loop reads CASSPNLQGYTEAFF. The CDR3 bases are TGTGCCAGCAGCCCGAACCTACAAGGGTACACTGAAGCTTTCTTT.

V usage is TRBV20-1 and J usage is TRBJ1-5, with D perhaps matching TRBD1 (5 bases). Germline V gene data show CDR1 as DFQATT and CDR2 as SNEGSKA (reference sequence). Trimming removed 2 bases from V and 5 bases from J, with 10 bases in between. The CDR3 runs to 13 residues. CDR3 nucleotides: TGCAGTGCTAGACTCGGGGGTGATCAGCCCCAGCATTTT. Protein: CSARLGGDQPQHF.

The V call is TRBV6-2 or TRBV6-3, the J call TRBJ2-3; D could derive from TRBD1 or TRBD2 (5 bases each). This CDR3 spans 14 amino acids. CDR1 and CDR2 from the germline V gene are MNHEY and SVGEGT. V lost 5 bases, J lost 6 bases, and 15 bases lay in between. Here the CDR3 reads CASSRDRPRDTQYF. The CDR3 DNA reads as TGTGCCAGCAGTCGGGACCGGCCGCGGGATACGCAGTATTTT.

This clonotype turned up a few times. The CDR3 reads CAISEMRQFTGELFF. The CDR3 bases are TGTGCCATCAGTGAGATGCGTCAGTTCACCGGGGAGCTGTTTTTT. The J gene is TRBJ2-2, the V gene TRBV10-3, with unresolved D. CDR3 size: 15 residues. From germline, CDR1 is ENHRY and CDR2 SYGVKD. The V end lost 2 bases, the J end lost 4 bases, and 11 bases lay between the germline ends.

There are many counts of this clonotype. V gene TRBV29-1 combines with J gene TRBJ2-7, with D unresolved. CDR1 and CDR2 (germline): SQVTM, ANQGSEA. The CDR3 contains 12 residues. V gave up 3 bases and J gave up 3 bases, with 9 bases separating them. Here the CDR3 reads CSVDRAYYEQYF. CDR3 sequence (DNA): TGCAGCGTTGATCGAGCCTACTACGAGCAGTACTTC.

The genes are TRBV6-1 and TRBJ1-6; D is possibly TRBD1 (5 bases). Trimming removed 1 base from V and 9 bases from J, with 10 bases in between. Germline V lookup: CDR1 MNHNS, CDR2 SASEGT. The CDR3 totals 14 residues. The CDR3 loop is CASSEGGLVSPLHF. In nucleotides, the CDR3 is TGTGCCAGCAGTGAAGGGGGACTGGTTTCACCCCTCCACTTT.

The chain employs TRBV12-3 or TRBV12-4 and TRBJ2-3; no clear D. The CDR3 runs 12 residues. Deletions cut 6 bases from V and 7 bases from J, with 11 bases between. The CDR3 is CASRSDGHTQYF. CDR3 DNA sequence: TGTGCCAGCAGGTCCGACGGACATACGCAGTATTTT.

This clonotype was observed a handful of times. This chain connects TRBV12-3 or TRBV12-4 to TRBJ1-4; possible D gene TRBD1, 6 bases. Trimming took 5 bases from V and 8 from J, leaving 21 bases between them. The CDR3 spans 16 residues. This CDR3 reads CASSPALGGAREKLFF. The CDR3 DNA sequence: TGTGCCAGCAGTCCTGCATTGGGGGGCGCGCGGGAAAAACTGTTTTTT.

This chain connects TRBV4-1 to TRBJ2-7, with 8 bases aligning to TRBD1. The germline V gene has CDR1 MGHRA and CDR2 YSYEKL. V lost 0 bases, J lost 4 bases, and 8 bases stayed unmatched. The CDR3 is 16 amino acids. CDR3 coding DNA: TGCGCCAGCAGCCAAGAACCCGGGGACAGGTCTTACGAGCAGTACTTC. Residues: CASSQEPGDRSYEQYF.

This clonotype has just a few counts. This sequence joins TRBV10-3 and TRBJ2-5; TRBD2 matches at 8 bases. V lost 10 bases, J lost 5 bases, and 9 bases stayed unmatched. From germline, CDR1 is ENHRY and CDR2 SYGVKD. This CDR3 is built from 13 residues. This CDR3 is CATSPPGGETQYF. DNA for the CDR3: TGTGCCACCTCCCCGCCGGGAGGGGAGACCCAGTACTTC.

The sample holds many counts of this clonotype. V and J are TRBV10-3 and TRBJ2-7; possible D gene TRBD1, 8 bases. V shed 4 bases and J shed 3 bases, with 22 bases lying between them. There are 17 residues in the CDR3. Germline CDR1 is ENHRY and CDR2 is SYGVKD. The CDR3 spells CAISGAKQGGPFYEQYF. CDR3 coding DNA: TGTGCCATCAGTGGGGCTAAACAGGGGGGGCCCTTCTACGAGCAGTACTTC.

This clonotype was picked up a small number of times. J is TRBJ2-5 and V is TRBV18; D remains ambiguous. The CDR3 runs 17 residues. Germline assignment: CDR1 KGHSH and CDR2 LQKENI. V lost 3 bases to trimming and J lost 5 bases, with 22 bases between them. Here the CDR3 reads CASSPLPEVGFGETQYF. The CDR3 DNA sequence: TGTGCCAGCTCACCCCTACCCGAGGTGGGGTTCGGCGAGACCCAGTACTTC.